These T cell receptor beta chains were read from a single sample in a study of blood T cell repertoires in COVID-19. TCRdb's copy holds only in-frame clones and misses some; the assay was immunoSEQ multiplex PCR. This sample has 65,000 or so clones; roughly 77% occur once, and the top ten carry more than 12%. Sequencing input: peripheral blood. The source of these receptors is a man older than 75 with acute or convalescent COVID-19. The CDR3 runs from the conserved cysteine through the conserved F or W. D genes are given only for firm matches. A row's size may be missing; if present it is once, few, many or a size class.

>TRBV19|TRBJ2-1|.|TRBD2
CASSMWGLAGKVNHNEQFF
TGTGCCAGTAGTATGTGGGGACTAGCGGGGAAAGTAAACCACAATGAGCAGTTCTTC
>TRBV18|TRBJ1-5|.|.
CASSRGSDQPQHF
TGTGCCAGCTCACGAGGGTCCGATCAGCCCCAGCATTTT
>TRBV7-8|TRBJ1-1|.|TRBD1
CASSWPGTGDSEAFF
TGTGCCAGCAGCTGGCCGGGGACAGGGGACTCTGAAGCTTTCTTT
>TRBV27|TRBJ1-2|.|.
CASRPLRGQTGYGYTF
TGTGCCAGCAGACCCCTGCGCGGACAGACTGGCTATGGCTACACCTTC
>TRBV7-2|TRBJ1-3|once|.
CASSLVAGTGNTIYF
TGTGCCAGCAGCTTAGTTGCAGGGACTGGAAACACCATATATTTT
>TRBV7-8|TRBJ1-2|.|.
CASSLDQGPLFNYGYTF
TGTGCCAGCAGCTTAGATCAGGGCCCGCTTTTTAACTATGGCTACACCTTC
>TRBV4-2|TRBJ2-5|.|.
CASSQGLGSQETQYF
TGTGCCAGCAGCCAAGGTCTCGGGAGCCAAGAGACCCAGTACTTC
>TRBV6-5|TRBJ1-2|.|TRBD1
CASSFDSRGQGYTF
TGTGCCAGCAGTTTCGACTCCAGGGGGCAGGGCTACACCTTC
>TRBV10-3|TRBJ2-7|.|TRBD1
CAITQGDSSYEQYF
TGTGCCATCACTCAGGGGGATAGCTCCTACGAGCAGTACTTC
>TRBV6-5|TRBJ2-4|once|TRBD1
CASSTLPGGQIQYF
TGTGCCAGCAGTACGCTCCCTGGGGGACAGATTCAGTACTTC
>TRBV5-1|TRBJ2-3|.|TRBD1
CASSLGGQGADTQYF
TGCGCCAGCAGCTTGGGGGGACAGGGCGCAGATACGCAGTATTTT
>TRBV6-5|TRBJ1-5|few|TRBD1
CASSPTDRGNQPQHF
TGTGCCAGCAGCCCCACTGACAGGGGGAATCAGCCCCAGCATTTT
>TRBV5-1|TRBJ1-1|.|.
CASSLGPTNTEAFF
TGCGCCAGCAGCTTGGGGCCGACAAACACTGAAGCTTTCTTT
>TRBV4-1|TRBJ1-5|.|.
CASSPGQTSNQPQHF
TGCGCCAGCAGCCCAGGACAGACTAGCAATCAGCCCCAGCATTTT
>TRBV5-4|TRBJ2-2|once|TRBD2
CASSRGGTRELFF
TGTGCCAGCAGCCGCGGGGGGACCCGGGAGCTGTTTTTT
>TRBV5-6|TRBJ1-1|few|.
CASSFGASGTEAFF
TGTGCCAGCAGCTTTGGCGCCTCCGGGACTGAAGCTTTCTTT
>TRBV5-1|TRBJ1-1|.|TRBD1
CASSNDRGLNTEAFF
TGCGCCAGCAGCAATGACAGGGGTTTGAACACTGAAGCTTTCTTT
>TRBV4-2|TRBJ1-6|few|.
CASATPQRDSPLHF
TGTGCCAGCGCCACGCCTCAGCGTGATTCACCCCTCCACTTT
>TRBV2|TRBJ2-7|.|.
CASSEERGRYEQYF
TGTGCCAGCAGTGAGGAAAGGGGGAGATACGAGCAGTACTTC
>TRBV7-9|TRBJ2-7|.|TRBD1
CASSPRQGPYEQYF
TGTGCCAGCAGCCCCCGACAGGGTCCCTACGAGCAGTACTTC
>TRBV12-5|TRBJ2-1|.|.
CASGLPSLAGAGNEQFF
TGTGCTAGTGGTTTGCCCTCTCTCGCGGGGGCGGGGAATGAGCAGTTCTTC
>TRBV6-5|TRBJ1-2|.|.
CASSYRATGTHGYTF
TGTGCCAGCAGTTACCGAGCTACAGGGACACATGGCTACACCTTC
>TRBV7-2|TRBJ2-5|once|TRBD2
CASSPGTSETQYF
TGTGCCAGCAGTCCCGGGACTAGCGAGACCCAGTACTTC
>TRBV6-5|TRBJ1-2|.|TRBD1
CASSYSGTGSYGYTF
TGTGCCAGCAGTTACTCAGGGACAGGGAGCTATGGCTACACCTTC
>TRBV19|TRBJ2-7|.|.
CASSSRFSPYEQYF
TGTGCCAGTAGTTCCCGTTTTAGCCCCTACGAGCAGTACTTC
>TRBV2|TRBJ2-3|once|TRBD2
CASLGRESVTDTQYF
TGTGCCAGCCTCGGGAGGGAAAGCGTCACAGATACGCAGTATTTT
>TRBV2|TRBJ2-5|.|.
CASSPPGTQYF
TGTGCCAGCAGTCCACCGGGGACCCAGTACTTC
>TRBV27|TRBJ2-7|.|TRBD1
CASSDKGQGAPYEQYF
TGTGCCAGCAGTGACAAGGGACAGGGGGCGCCCTACGAGCAGTACTTC
>TRBV21-1|TRBJ1-2|.|.
CASSKARAGYTF
TGTGCCAGCAGCAAAGCCAGGGCCGGATACACCTTC
>TRBV14|TRBJ1-2|.|.
CASSQDWGSIHYGYTF
TGTGCCAGCAGCCAAGATTGGGGCAGTATTCACTATGGCTACACCTTC
>TRBV18|TRBJ2-7|.|.
CASSGAVSYEQYF
TGTGCCAGCTCAGGGGCAGTCTCCTACGAGCAGTACTTC
>TRBV5-1|TRBJ2-5|.|.
CASSGGTDQETQYF
TGCGCCAGCAGCGGCGGGACTGATCAAGAGACCCAGTACTTC
>TRBV21-1|TRBJ1-4|.|.
CASSKEGATNEKLFF
TGTGCCAGCAGCAAAGAGGGGGCAACTAATGAAAAACTGTTTTTT
>TRBV2|TRBJ1-1|.|.
CASKLQGNTEAFF
TGTGCCAGCAAGTTACAGGGGAACACTGAAGCTTTCTTT
>TRBV10-3|TRBJ1-1|.|.
CATRWGEDTEAFF
TGTGCCACCCGGTGGGGGGAAGACACTGAAGCTTTCTTT
>TRBV21-1|TRBJ1-6|.|.
CASSKRAGEVYSPLHF
TGTGCCAGCAGCAAAAGGGCGGGGGAGGTTTATTCACCCCTCCACTTT
>TRBV18|TRBJ1-3|.|.
CASSLGASGNTIYF
TGTGCCAGCTCACTGGGCGCCTCTGGAAACACCATATATTTT
>TRBV4-2|TRBJ1-4|.|.
CASSRDSRDGKLFF
TGTGCCAGCAGCCGCGACAGTAGAGACGGAAAACTGTTTTTT
>TRBV18|TRBJ1-5|.|TRBD1
CASSQQGGDQPQHF
TGTGCCAGCTCACAACAGGGGGGAGATCAGCCCCAGCATTTT
>TRBV2|TRBJ1-6|.|.
CASSVEGSPLHF
TGTGCCAGCAGTGTGGAGGGTTCACCCCTCCACTTT
>TRBV6-5|TRBJ1-2|.|TRBD1
CASTTDRGGLYGYTF
TGTGCCAGCACCACGGACAGGGGCGGCCTCTATGGCTACACCTTC
>TRBV30|TRBJ1-5|.|TRBD1
CAWSVYDRGNQPQHF
TGTGCCTGGAGTGTATACGACAGGGGCAATCAGCCCCAGCATTTT
>TRBV3-1/TRBV3-2|TRBJ1-2|few|.
CASSQRGSWDYGYTF
TGTGCCAGCAGCCAACGGGGGAGTTGGGACTATGGCTACACCTTC
>TRBV5-4|TRBJ1-1|.|.
CASSSDPREKAFF
TGTGCCAGCAGCTCGGACCCCAGGGAAAAAGCTTTCTTT
>TRBV19|TRBJ2-2|.|TRBD1
CARRRGQGPFYPGELFF
TGTGCCAGAAGGAGGGGACAGGGCCCTTTTTACCCCGGGGAGCTGTTTTTT
>TRBV11-3|TRBJ1-1|.|.
CASSHYDSNTEAFF
TGTGCCAGCAGCCATTACGACAGCAACACTGAAGCTTTCTTT
>TRBV5-1|TRBJ1-3|.|.
CASSSQTGSGNTIYF
TGCGCCAGCAGCTCCCAAACAGGGTCTGGAAACACCATATATTTT
>TRBV12-5|TRBJ2-1|.|.
CASGPSHRNLYNEQFF
TGTGCTAGTGGTCCTAGCCACAGAAACCTATACAATGAGCAGTTCTTC
>TRBV19|TRBJ1-2|few|.
CASSIGARYGYTF
TGTGCCAGTAGTATAGGAGCCAGGTATGGCTACACCTTC
>TRBV19|TRBJ2-3|.|TRBD1
CASIGTDTDTQYF
TGTGCCAGTATAGGGACAGACACAGATACGCAGTATTTT
>TRBV6-2/TRBV6-3|TRBJ1-3|.|TRBD1
CASSYRDSPLSGNTIYF
TGTGCCAGCAGTTACAGGGACAGCCCCCTCTCTGGAAACACCATATATTTT
>TRBV10-3|TRBJ1-2|.|.
CAIGGQISDGYTF
TGTGCCATCGGCGGACAGATCTCCGATGGCTACACCTTC
>TRBV5-1|TRBJ1-2|once|TRBD1
CASSLAGTGGAGYGYTF
TGCGCCAGCAGCTTGGCCGGGACAGGGGGCGCGGGCTATGGCTACACCTTC
>TRBV2|TRBJ1-3|.|.
CASSVRSGNTIYF
TGTGCCAGCAGTGTACGGTCTGGAAACACCATATATTTT
>TRBV28|TRBJ1-5|.|.
CASTINGINQPQHF
TGTGCCAGCACCATAAACGGGATTAATCAGCCCCAGCATTTT
>TRBV30|TRBJ1-6|.|.
CAWSVYLRSYNSPLHF
TGTGCCTGGAGTGTTTATTTGCGGTCCTATAATTCACCCCTCCACTTT
>TRBV5-5|TRBJ2-4|.|TRBD1
CASSLLGQGAKNIQYF
TGTGCCAGCAGCTTGTTGGGGCAGGGGGCAAAAAACATTCAGTACTTC
>TRBV14|TRBJ1-2|few|.
CASSQVRGNYGYTF
TGTGCCAGCAGCCAAGTGCGAGGGAACTATGGCTACACCTTC
>TRBV28|TRBJ2-1|.|.
CASSLGPTNEQFF
TGTGCCAGCAGTTTGGGCCCGACCAATGAGCAGTTCTTC
>TRBV7-9|TRBJ2-5|.|TRBD2
CASSLLTSGVKTQYF
TGTGCCAGCAGCTTATTGACTAGCGGGGTAAAGACCCAGTACTTC